These 20 T cell receptor beta chains share one sample of origin, sequenced in a study of control samples from healthy donors and cancer patients. Using immunoSEQ multiplex PCR, the repertoire was profiled, and TCRdb retains in-frame clones only, with some absent. The repertoire consists of over 150,000 clones, with 91% occurring once and the leading ten covering about 2.1%. Sequenced material: blood. Every receptor here comes from a woman in her thirties or forties in good health.

This chain uses TRBV2 with TRBJ1-4; D gene ambiguous. The CDR3 is 15 amino acids. V lost 1 base and J lost 3, with 9 bases in between. Germline V gene sequence: CDR1 SNHLY, CDR2 FYNNEI. The CDR3 DNA sequence: TGTGCCAGCAGTGAAGGATTCGGTCCTAATGAAAAACTGTTTTTT. Amino acids: CASSEGFGPNEKLFF.

The gene calls are TRBV4-1 and TRBJ1-6; no clear D gene. The CDR3 extends over 16 amino acids. V lost 0 bases and J 6 bases, leaving 12 bases between the germline ends. Germline values: CDR1 MGHRA, CDR2 YSYEKL. CDR3 protein: CASSQDSGGLNSPLHF. The DNA of the CDR3 is TGCGCCAGCAGCCAAGACTCGGGAGGGCTTAATTCACCCCTCCACTTT.

This chain links TRBV7-2 with TRBJ2-1, with 8 bases aligning to TRBD1. In germline, CDR1 is SGHTA, CDR2 FQGNSA. J lost 0 bases, V lost 8 bases, and 9 bases had no gene match. The CDR3 is 16 residues long. The CDR3 coding sequence is TGTGCCAGCGGGCTGGCAGGGGGCTTCTCCTACAATGAGCAGTTCTTC. It codes for CASGLAGGFSYNEQFF.

J is TRBJ2-7 and V is TRBV5-1; 8 bases fit TRBD1. The trim removed 4 bases at V and 4 bases at J, leaving 16 bases unmatched. The CDR3 length is 17 residues. Per the germline V gene, CDR1 is SGHRS and CDR2 is YFSETQ. The CDR3 DNA sequence: TGCGCCAGCAGCCCGTGGACAGGGACTGTCCCCGGATACGAGCAGTACTTC. It codes for CASSPWTGTVPGYEQYF.

The chain recombines TRBV10-1 with TRBJ2-2, with TRBD1 as a possible D gene (6 bases). Trimming removed 3 bases at V and 4 bases at J, with 12 bases between. There are 15 residues in the CDR3. Germline V gives CDR1 WNHNN, CDR2 SYGVQD (reference sequence). The CDR3 nucleotides are TGCGCCAGCAGTGATTCTACAGGGTCCACCGGGGAGCTGTTTTTT. It codes for CASSDSTGSTGELFF.

V is TRBV5-1 and J is TRBJ1-3; tentative D call: TRBD1 (6 bases). This CDR3 region has 20 residues. Trimming took off 4 bases at V and 4 bases at J, with 30 bases between the two ends. CDR1 is SGHRS, CDR2 YFSETQ, per germline. In DNA form, the CDR3 reads TGCGCCAGCAGCCTGGACCTCAGGGGCCCTCTACTCCTCCTCGGAAACACCATATATTTT. This encodes CASSLDLRGPLLLLGNTIYF.

The rearrangement uses TRBV4-1 and TRBJ1-2, with D tentatively TRBD1 (5 bases). The V gene's germline CDR1 is MGHRA and CDR2 YSYEKL. The CDR3 loop spans 14 amino acids. Trimming removed 0 bases at V and 7 bases at J, with 12 bases between. CDR3 nucleotide sequence: TGCGCCAGCAGCCAAGATGCGGGGGGGAGTGGCTACACCTTC. As protein: CASSQDAGGSGYTF.

On this clone: In the same sample, other DNA sequences code for this CDR3. The chain couples TRBV2 to TRBJ2-3; unclear D gene. This CDR3 region has 12 residues. The ends were cut back, 1 base at V and 1 base at J, with 0 bases in the middle. CDR1 and CDR2 (germline): SNHLY, FYNNEI. The CDR3 reads CASSEGTDTQYF. In nucleotides, the CDR3 is TGTGCCAGCAGTGAAGGCACAGATACGCAGTATTTT.

The rearrangement links TRBV3-1 (or the pseudogene TRBV3-2) to TRBJ2-3; tentatively, D is TRBD2 (7 bases). This CDR3 is 17 amino acids long. Germline CDR1 is LGHDT and CDR2 is YNNKEL (reference sequence). V shed 1 base and J shed 2 bases, with 16 bases lying between them. The CDR3 here is CASSQAGGGPSTDTQYF. CDR3 sequence (DNA): TGTGCCAGCAGCCAAGCTGGCGGGGGCCCCTCCACAGATACGCAGTATTTT.

The chain couples TRBV7-3 to TRBJ1-3; D is unresolved. Deletions cut 5 bases from V and 3 bases from J, with 8 bases between. The germline gives CDR1 SGHTA, CDR2 FQGTGA. The CDR3 extends over 13 amino acids. CDR3 amino acids: CASSPNVGNTIYF. The DNA for the CDR3 is TGTGCCAGCAGCCCCAATGTTGGAAACACCATATATTTT.

V gene TRBV6-5 combines with J gene TRBJ2-1; 8 nucleotides agree with TRBD1. The CDR3 runs 14 residues. V lost 6 bases and J lost 5; bases outside the gene matches: 6. CDR1 is MNHEY, CDR2 SVGAGI, per germline. The CDR3 spells CASRWTGSHNEQFF. CDR3 DNA sequence: TGTGCCAGCAGATGGACAGGGAGCCACAATGAGCAGTTCTTC.

This clone was recorded only once. The chain has TRBV19 and TRBJ1-1; perhaps TRBD1 as D (6 bases). V was trimmed by 10 bases and J by 3 bases, leaving 12 bases between them. Germline values: CDR1 LNHDA, CDR2 SQIVND (reference sequence). This CDR3 comprises 12 residues. CDR3 DNA sequence: TGTGCCACCCTCAGGGGTGACACTGAAGCTTTCTTT. The encoded protein is CATLRGDTEAFF.

The J gene is TRBJ2-5, the V gene TRBV5-1; D gene ambiguous. CDR1 is SGHRS and CDR2 is YFSETQ in the germline V gene. The CDR3 consists of 16 residues. The V and J ends lost 4 bases and 5 bases respectively, with 21 bases between them. The DNA for the CDR3 is TGCGCCAGCAGCCCTGCCGCAGGATTACGGGTGGAGACCCAGTACTTC. Translated, it gives CASSPAAGLRVETQYF.

The V and J genes are TRBV11-2 and TRBJ1-5; no clear D. Germline values: CDR1 SGHAT, CDR2 FQNNGV. This CDR3 comprises 15 residues. The V end was cut by 0 bases, the J end by 6 bases, with 12 bases between. The CDR3 nucleotides read TGTGCCAGCAGCTTAGATATGGGTATGGGTCAGCCCCAGCATTTT. This gives the protein CASSLDMGMGQPQHF.

CDR3 protein: CASSPIDRGAFF. The CDR3 DNA reads as TGTGCCAGCAGCCCGATCGACAGGGGAGCTTTCTTT. V gene TRBV28 combines with J gene TRBJ1-1; TRBD1 agrees at 8 bases. Germline CDR1 MDHEN, CDR2 SYDVKM. This CDR3 is built from 12 residues. V was pared by 6 bases and J by 10 bases, with 7 bases of the junction left unmatched.

This chain links TRBV4-1 with TRBJ2-7; perhaps TRBD2 as D (5 bases). This CDR3 region has 15 residues. The V and J ends lost 1 base and 0 bases respectively, with 10 bases between them. CDR1 is MGHRA, CDR2 YSYEKL, per germline. The CDR3 reads CASSQVPGSSYEQYF. The CDR3 coding sequence is TGCGCCAGCAGCCAAGTACCGGGGAGCTCCTACGAGCAGTACTTC.

This chain connects TRBV3-1 (or the pseudogene TRBV3-2) to TRBJ1-2; tentative D call: TRBD1 (5 bases). Trimming pared 0 bases from V and 8 bases from J, leaving 13 bases between. This CDR3 contains 14 residues. The V gene's germline CDR1 is LGHDT and CDR2 YNNKEL (reference sequence). The CDR3 here is CASSQDPGRPGYTF. CDR3 nucleotide sequence: TGTGCCAGCAGCCAAGATCCGGGACGCCCGGGCTACACCTTC.

This clone has a single count. The J gene is TRBJ1-5, the V gene TRBV10-2; 8 nucleotides agree with TRBD1. The CDR3 covers 17 residues. After removal of 4 bases from V and 4 bases from J, the junction contained 12 bases not matched to a gene. Germline V gene data show CDR1 as WSHSY and CDR2 as SAAADI. CDR3 residues: CASSAPTGQGRNQPQHF. The DNA of the CDR3 is TGCGCCAGCAGTGCCCCGACTGGACAGGGCAGGAATCAGCCCCAGCATTTT.

The rearrangement links TRBV10-3 to TRBJ1-2, with 7 bases aligning to TRBD1. The CDR3 consists of 13 residues. From germline, CDR1 is ENHRY and CDR2 SYGVKD. Unmatched junction bases numbered 4, after V lost 6 bases and J lost 3 bases. CDR3 DNA: TGTGCCATCAGCCGCACAGGGGACTATGGCTACACCTTC. Translated: CAISRTGDYGYTF.

The chain recombines TRBV6-6 with TRBJ1-4; TRBD1 is a possible D gene (5 bases). V lost 0 bases and J lost 8, with 13 bases in between. The CDR3 spans 15 residues. The germline gives CDR1 MNHNY, CDR2 SVGAGI (reference sequence). The CDR3 protein is CASSYSSGQGEKLFF. Written as DNA, the CDR3 is TGTGCCAGCAGTTACTCGTCAGGGCAAGGGGAAAAACTGTTTTTT.